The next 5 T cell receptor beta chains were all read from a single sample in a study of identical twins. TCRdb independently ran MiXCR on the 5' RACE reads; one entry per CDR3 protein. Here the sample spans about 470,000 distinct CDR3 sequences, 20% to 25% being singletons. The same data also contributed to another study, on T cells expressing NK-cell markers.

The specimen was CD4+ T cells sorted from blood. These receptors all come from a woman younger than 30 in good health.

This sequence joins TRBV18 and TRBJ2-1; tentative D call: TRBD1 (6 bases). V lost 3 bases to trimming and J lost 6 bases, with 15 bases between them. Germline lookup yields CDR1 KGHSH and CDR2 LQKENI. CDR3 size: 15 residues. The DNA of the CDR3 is TGTGCCAGCTCACCCCGACAGGTCTCGGGCAATGAGCAGTTCTTC. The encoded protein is CASSPRQVSGNEQFF.

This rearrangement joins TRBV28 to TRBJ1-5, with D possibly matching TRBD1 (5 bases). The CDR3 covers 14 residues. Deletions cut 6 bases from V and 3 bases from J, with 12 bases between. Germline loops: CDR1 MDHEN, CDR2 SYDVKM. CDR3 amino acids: CASRPTGSNQPQHF. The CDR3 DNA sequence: TGTGCCAGCAGACCTACAGGATCCAATCAGCCCCAGCATTTT.

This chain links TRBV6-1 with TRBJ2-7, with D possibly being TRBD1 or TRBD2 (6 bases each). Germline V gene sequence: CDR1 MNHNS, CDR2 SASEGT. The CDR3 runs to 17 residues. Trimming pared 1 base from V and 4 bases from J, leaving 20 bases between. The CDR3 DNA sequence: TGTGCCAGCAGTGAAGTTTGGATAGGGGGGTCCCTATACGAGCAGTACTTC. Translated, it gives CASSEVWIGGSLYEQYF.

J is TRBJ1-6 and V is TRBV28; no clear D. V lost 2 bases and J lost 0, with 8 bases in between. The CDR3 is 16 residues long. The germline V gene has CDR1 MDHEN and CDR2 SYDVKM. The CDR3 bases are TGTGCCAGCAGTTTAGTAGGGAGCTCCTATAATTCACCCCTCCACTTT. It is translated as CASSLVGSSYNSPLHF.

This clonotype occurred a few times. CDR3 DNA sequence: TGCGCCAGCAGCCCTAGCGGGGGGGGCGCGAACACCGGGGAGCTGTTTTTT. This gives the protein CASSPSGGGANTGELFF. The J gene is TRBJ2-2, the V gene TRBV5-1; 12 bases agree with TRBD2. Germline assignment: CDR1 SGHRS and CDR2 YFSETQ. The CDR3 length is 17 residues. With 4 bases clipped from V and 0 bases from J, the junction kept 4 bases outside the gene matches.